What follows are 17 T cell receptor beta chains derived from one specimen sequenced in a study of radiation and T cells in renal cell carcinoma. The assay was immunoSEQ multiplex PCR, and TCRdb's table has in-frame clones only and misses some. The top ten clones hold 15% to 20% of a sample with about 140,000 clones, roughly 90% of them seen once. Time point denoted: blood 4 weeks post-SBRT, at nephrectomy. The treatment: 15 Gy SBRT to primary tumor, nephrectomy 4 weeks later. Sequenced material: blood, taken from a patient whose treatment included radiotherapy and nephrectomy. The receptors were gathered from a woman in her forties or fifties with renal cell carcinoma.

The chain carries TRBV10-2 and TRBJ2-3; 14 bases fit TRBD2. CDR3 length: 15 amino acids. Germline-derived CDR1 and CDR2 are WSHSY and SAAADI. J was trimmed by 5 bases and V by 8 bases; bases with no gene match: 6. In DNA, the CDR3 is TGCGCCAGCTCGGGACTAGCGGGGGTAGTAGATACGCAGTATTTT. Amino acid sequence: CASSGLAGVVDTQYF.

The V call is TRBV23-1, the J call TRBJ1-1; tentatively, D is TRBD1 (5 bases). TRBV23-1 is designated an ORF whose function remains uncertain. CDR3 length equals 16 residues. V was shortened by 6 bases and J by 0 bases, with 17 bases between the two germline ends. The CDR3 is CASRLLRGSLNTEAFF. Written as DNA, the CDR3 is TGCGCCAGCAGGCTTTTAAGGGGCAGCCTGAACACTGAAGCTTTCTTT.

The chain is built from TRBV2 and TRBJ2-7; D gene uncertain. Trimming shortened V by 7 bases and J by 0 bases, and 13 bases separated the two germline ends. Germline CDR1 reads SNHLY; CDR2 reads FYNNEI. This CDR3 comprises 14 residues. CDR3 protein: CASKLRVYSYEQYF. The DNA of the CDR3 is TGTGCCAGCAAGCTCCGGGTTTACTCCTACGAGCAGTACTTC.

This clone appeared a single time. This sequence joins TRBV13 and TRBJ2-1; D may be TRBD2 (7 bases). The CDR3 is 16 residues long. Per germline, CDR1 PRHDT and CDR2 FYEKMQ (reference sequence). Trimming took off 3 bases at V and 4 bases at J, with 16 bases between the two ends. CDR3 amino acids: CASSLGAGEAYNEQFF. The CDR3 DNA sequence: TGTGCCAGCAGCTTGGGGGCGGGAGAAGCTTACAATGAGCAGTTCTTC.

The J gene is TRBJ2-7, the V gene TRBV5-4; 7 bases are a match to TRBD1. The length of the CDR3 is 14 residues. From germline, CDR1 is SGHNT and CDR2 YYREEE (reference sequence). Trimming at V came to 4 bases and at J to 4 bases, leaving 8 bases not matched to a gene. The CDR3 protein is CASSALGRGYEQYF. CDR3 nucleotides: TGTGCCAGCAGCGCGCTCGGCAGGGGGTACGAGCAGTACTTC.

J is TRBJ1-5 and V is TRBV4-1; 7 nucleotides agree with TRBD1. Germline values: CDR1 MGHRA, CDR2 YSYEKL. The CDR3 sequence is 15 residues long. Trimming took 4 bases from V and 5 from J; bases not matched to a gene: 8. As DNA, the CDR3 is TGCGCCAGCAGCCGGGAGGGGACAGCCGATCAGCCCCAGCATTTT. Its translation is CASSREGTADQPQHF.

This chain links TRBV18 with TRBJ2-3; 8 bases line up with TRBD2. Looked up from germline, CDR1 is KGHSH and CDR2 is LQKENI. The CDR3 covers 16 residues. V trimming: 1 base; J trimming: 6 bases; junction bases outside the gene matches: 9. The CDR3 protein is CASSPQASGFADTQYF. The CDR3 DNA is TGTGCCAGCTCACCACAAGCTAGCGGGTTTGCGGATACGCAGTATTTT.

The rearrangement links TRBV11-3 to TRBJ2-2, with TRBD2 identical over 7 bases. The germline gives CDR1 SGHNT, CDR2 YENEEA. Trimming removed 0 bases from V and 4 bases from J; junction bases left unmatched: 11. The CDR3 runs 18 residues. The CDR3 DNA follows: TGTGCCAGCAGCTTAGATTGGGGGGGTGACGGAGGCACCGGGGAGCTGTTTTTT. Translation: CASSLDWGGDGGTGELFF.

This clone has just one count. The rearrangement uses TRBV2 and TRBJ1-1, with 7 bases matching TRBD1. This CDR3 has 17 residues. The V segment lost 5 bases and the J segment 6 bases; nucleotides outside the gene matches: 18. The germline CDR1 and CDR2 sequences are SNHLY and FYNNEI. The CDR3: CASSRGRLSDSRPEAFF. The CDR3 nucleotides are TGTGCCAGCAGTAGGGGGCGGCTGTCGGACTCTCGCCCTGAAGCTTTCTTT.

The rearrangement uses TRBV27 and TRBJ1-2; 7 bases match TRBD1. V was pared by 5 bases and J by 8 bases, with 8 bases of the junction left unmatched. Germline CDR1 and CDR2: MNHEY and SMNVEV (reference sequence). The CDR3 consists of 13 residues. The CDR3 nucleotides are TGTGCCAGCAGTCTCCAGGGGGTGGGGGGCTACACCTTC. It yields the protein CASSLQGVGGYTF.

V gene TRBV15 combines with J gene TRBJ2-7, with a possible D match to TRBD1 (5 bases). Germline CDR1 LNHNV, CDR2 YYDKDF (reference sequence). Between the trimmed V and J ends, which lost 8 bases and 2 bases, there was a span of 13 bases. This CDR3 has 13 residues. The CDR3 DNA follows: TGTGCCACCGCTCCAGGGTTCCCCTACGAGCAGTACTTC. It translates to CATAPGFPYEQYF.

The rearrangement links TRBV28 to TRBJ2-7, with unresolved D. The CDR3 consists of 15 residues. The germline V gene has CDR1 MDHEN and CDR2 SYDVKM. The ends were cut back, 1 base at V and 6 bases at J, with 16 bases in the middle. Here the CDR3 DNA reads TGTGCCAGCAGTTTATCGTCAGGTCCGACCTCCGAGCAGTACTTC. Its translation: CASSLSSGPTSEQYF.

The V and J genes are TRBV29-1 and TRBJ1-5; D remains ambiguous. The ends were cut back, 3 bases at V and 6 bases at J, with 15 bases in the middle. Germline CDR1 reads SQVTM; CDR2 reads ANQGSEA. The CDR3 consists of 14 residues. The CDR3 DNA follows: TGCAGCGTTGATGGAGGGCCCCCGGGTCAGCCCCAGCATTTT. Encoded protein: CSVDGGPPGQPQHF.

The genes are TRBV7-2 and TRBJ2-7, with 8 bases matching TRBD1. After removal of 5 bases from V and 4 bases from J, the junction contained 7 bases not matched to a gene. Germline loops: CDR1 SGHTA, CDR2 FQGNSA. The CDR3 has 14 amino acids. CDR3 sequence reads: CASSTTGGPYEQYF. CDR3 nucleotide sequence: TGTGCCAGCAGCACAACAGGGGGTCCTTACGAGCAGTACTTC.

The J gene is TRBJ2-7, the V gene TRBV6-6; 8 positions match TRBD2. The germline V gene has CDR1 MNHNY and CDR2 SVGAGI (reference sequence). V gave up 6 bases and J gave up 2 bases; unmatched junction bases: 9. CDR3 length: 15 residues. DNA for the CDR3: TGTGCCAGCAGAAAAAGCGGGAGTACACCCTACGAGCAGTACTTC. Its protein is CASRKSGSTPYEQYF.

The chain employs TRBV2 and TRBJ1-2, with D perhaps matching TRBD1 (5 bases). This CDR3 region has 14 residues. Germline CDR1 and CDR2: SNHLY and FYNNEI. Trimming removed 5 bases from V and 2 bases from J, with 12 bases in between. The DNA of the CDR3 is TGTGCCAGCAGTCCCGGGACGGGGAACTATGGCTACACCTTC. Amino acid sequence: CASSPGTGNYGYTF.

V usage is TRBV9 and J usage is TRBJ2-5; the D gene is possibly TRBD1 (5 bases). The germline V gene encodes CDR1 SGDLS and CDR2 YYNGEE. The CDR3 length is 14 residues. V dropped 4 bases and J dropped 2 bases, with 12 bases sitting between them. CDR3 sequence (DNA): TGTGCCAGCAGCTTCGGACAAGCACAAGAGACCCAGTACTTC. Amino acids: CASSFGQAQETQYF.